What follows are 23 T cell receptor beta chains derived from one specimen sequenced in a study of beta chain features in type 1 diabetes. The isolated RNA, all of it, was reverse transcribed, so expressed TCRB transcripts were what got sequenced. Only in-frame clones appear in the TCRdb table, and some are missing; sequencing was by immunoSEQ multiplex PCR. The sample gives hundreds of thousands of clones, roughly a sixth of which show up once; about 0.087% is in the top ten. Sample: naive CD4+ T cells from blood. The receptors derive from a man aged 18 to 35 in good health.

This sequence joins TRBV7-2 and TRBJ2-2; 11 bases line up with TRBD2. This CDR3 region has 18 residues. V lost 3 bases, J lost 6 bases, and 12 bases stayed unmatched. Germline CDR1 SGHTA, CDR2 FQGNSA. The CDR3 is CASSFPLLAGVPPGELFF. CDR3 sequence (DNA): TGTGCCAGCAGCTTCCCTCTACTAGCGGGAGTACCGCCCGGGGAGCTGTTTTTT.

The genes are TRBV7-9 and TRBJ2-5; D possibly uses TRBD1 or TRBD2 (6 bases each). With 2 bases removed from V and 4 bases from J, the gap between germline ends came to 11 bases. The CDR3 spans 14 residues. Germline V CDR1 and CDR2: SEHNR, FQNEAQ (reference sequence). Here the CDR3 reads CASSLLGGGETQYF. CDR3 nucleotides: TGTGCCAGCAGCTTACTAGGGGGAGGAGAGACCCAGTACTTC.

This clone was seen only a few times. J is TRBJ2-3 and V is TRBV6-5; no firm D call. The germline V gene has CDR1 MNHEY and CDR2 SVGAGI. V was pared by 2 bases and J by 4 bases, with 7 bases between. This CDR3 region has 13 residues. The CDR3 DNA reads TGTGCCAGCAGTTACGTGCCTCCAGATACGCAGTATTTT. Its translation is CASSYVPPDTQYF.

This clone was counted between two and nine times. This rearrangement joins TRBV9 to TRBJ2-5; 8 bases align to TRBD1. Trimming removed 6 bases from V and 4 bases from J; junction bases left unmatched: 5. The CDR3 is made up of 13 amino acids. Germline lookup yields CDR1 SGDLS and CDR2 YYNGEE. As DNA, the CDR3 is TGTGCCAGCAACAGAGGGACAGGAGAGACCCAGTACTTC. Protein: CASNRGTGETQYF.

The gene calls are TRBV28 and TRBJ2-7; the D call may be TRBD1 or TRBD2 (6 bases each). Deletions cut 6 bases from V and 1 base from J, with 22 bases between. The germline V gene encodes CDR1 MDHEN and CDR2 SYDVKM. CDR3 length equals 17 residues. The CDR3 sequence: CASRTLDRTTRSYEQYF. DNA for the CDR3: TGTGCCAGCAGGACGCTCGACAGGACTACTAGATCCTACGAGCAGTACTTC.

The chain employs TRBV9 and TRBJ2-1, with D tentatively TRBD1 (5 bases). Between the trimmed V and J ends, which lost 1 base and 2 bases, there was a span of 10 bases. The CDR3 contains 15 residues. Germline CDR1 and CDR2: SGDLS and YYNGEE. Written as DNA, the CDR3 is TGTGCCAGCAGCGTACTTCAGGGTACCTACAATGAGCAGTTCTTC. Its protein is CASSVLQGTYNEQFF.

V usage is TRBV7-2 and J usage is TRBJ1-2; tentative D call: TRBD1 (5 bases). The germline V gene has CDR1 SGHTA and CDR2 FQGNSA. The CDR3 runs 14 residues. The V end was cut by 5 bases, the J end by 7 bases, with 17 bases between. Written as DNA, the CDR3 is TGTGCCAGCAGCGACGCCCCGGGGGTGGGTGGCTACACCTTC. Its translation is CASSDAPGVGGYTF.

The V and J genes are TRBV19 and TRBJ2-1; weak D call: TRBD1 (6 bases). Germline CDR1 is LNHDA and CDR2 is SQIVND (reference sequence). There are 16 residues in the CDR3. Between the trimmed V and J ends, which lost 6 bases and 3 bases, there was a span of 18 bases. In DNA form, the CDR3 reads TGTGCCAGTAGCTTCACAGGGATTAATTACTACAATGAGCAGTTCTTC. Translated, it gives CASSFTGINYYNEQFF.

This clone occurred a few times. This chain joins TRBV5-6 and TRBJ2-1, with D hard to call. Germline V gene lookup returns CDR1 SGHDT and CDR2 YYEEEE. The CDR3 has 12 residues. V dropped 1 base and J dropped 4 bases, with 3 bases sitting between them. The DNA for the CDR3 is TGTGCCAGCAGCTTGAAATACAATGAGCAGTTCTTC. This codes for CASSLKYNEQFF.

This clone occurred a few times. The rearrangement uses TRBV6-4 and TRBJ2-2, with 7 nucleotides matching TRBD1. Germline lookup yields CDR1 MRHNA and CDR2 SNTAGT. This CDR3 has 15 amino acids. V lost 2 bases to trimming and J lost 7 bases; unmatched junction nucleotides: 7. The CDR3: CASSDRPGGIGELFF. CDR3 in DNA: TGTGCCAGCAGTGACAGGCCAGGGGGTATCGGGGAGCTGTTTTTT.

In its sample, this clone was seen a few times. CDR3 sequence reads: CAISDGGRGGNEQFF. For the CDR3, the DNA is TGTGCCATCAGTGATGGCGGGAGGGGGGGCAATGAGCAGTTCTTC. V and J are TRBV10-3 and TRBJ2-1; the match to TRBD2 covers 9 bases. Germline CDR1 and CDR2: ENHRY and SYGVKD. CDR3 size: 15 residues. The V gene end was trimmed by 3 bases and the J gene end by 6 bases; junction bases not matched to a gene: 6.

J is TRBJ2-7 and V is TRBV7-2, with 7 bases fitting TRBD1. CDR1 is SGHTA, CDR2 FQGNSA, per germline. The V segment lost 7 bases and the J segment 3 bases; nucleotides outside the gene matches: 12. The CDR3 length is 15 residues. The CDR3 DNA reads TGTGCCAGCACCCTTGGGGCGACAGGGAGCTACGAGCAGTACTTC. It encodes CASTLGATGSYEQYF.

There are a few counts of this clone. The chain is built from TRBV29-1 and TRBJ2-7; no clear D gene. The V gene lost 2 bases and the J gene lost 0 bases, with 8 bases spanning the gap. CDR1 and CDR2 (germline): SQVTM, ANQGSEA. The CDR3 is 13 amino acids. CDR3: CSVERSSSYEQYF. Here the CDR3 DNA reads TGCAGCGTTGAACGCAGCAGCTCCTACGAGCAGTACTTC.

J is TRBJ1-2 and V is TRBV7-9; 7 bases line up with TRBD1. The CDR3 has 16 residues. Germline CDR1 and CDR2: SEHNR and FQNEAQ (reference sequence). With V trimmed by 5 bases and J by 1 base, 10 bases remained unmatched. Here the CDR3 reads CASSRRDSRFNYGYTF. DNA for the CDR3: TGTGCCAGCAGCCGTCGGGACAGCAGGTTTAACTATGGCTACACCTTC.

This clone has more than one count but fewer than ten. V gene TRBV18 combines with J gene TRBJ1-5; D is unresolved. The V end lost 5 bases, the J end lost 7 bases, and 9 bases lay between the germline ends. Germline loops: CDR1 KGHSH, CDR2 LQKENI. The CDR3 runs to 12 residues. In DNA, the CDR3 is TGTGCCAGCTCAAAGGGTTCACAGCCCCAGCATTTT. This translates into CASSKGSQPQHF.

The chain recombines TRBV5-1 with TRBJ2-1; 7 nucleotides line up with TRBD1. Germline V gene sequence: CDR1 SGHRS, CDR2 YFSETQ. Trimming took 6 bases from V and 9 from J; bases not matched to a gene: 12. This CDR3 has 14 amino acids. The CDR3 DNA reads TGCGCCAGCATGGGACAGTCGACCGTGGGTGAGCAGTTCTTC. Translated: CASMGQSTVGEQFF.

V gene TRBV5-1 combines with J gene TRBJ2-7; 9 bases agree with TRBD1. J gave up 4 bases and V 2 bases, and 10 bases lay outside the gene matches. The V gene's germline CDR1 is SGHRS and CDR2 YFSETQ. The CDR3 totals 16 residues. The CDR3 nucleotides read TGCGCCAGCAGCTTCCTCGCCCAAGACAGGGGGTACGAGCAGTACTTC. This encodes CASSFLAQDRGYEQYF.

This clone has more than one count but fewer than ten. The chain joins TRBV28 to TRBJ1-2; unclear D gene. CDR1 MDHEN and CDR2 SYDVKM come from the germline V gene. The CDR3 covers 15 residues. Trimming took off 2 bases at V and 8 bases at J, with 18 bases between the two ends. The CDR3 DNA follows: TGTGCCAGCAGTTTACCGGCCCTTGGAGGCAGCGGCTACACCTTC. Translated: CASSLPALGGSGYTF.

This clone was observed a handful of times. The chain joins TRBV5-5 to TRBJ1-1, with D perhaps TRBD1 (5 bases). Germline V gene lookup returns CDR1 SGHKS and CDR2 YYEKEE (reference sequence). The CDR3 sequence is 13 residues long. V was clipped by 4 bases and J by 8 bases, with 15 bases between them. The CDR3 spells CASSQGPTNEAFF. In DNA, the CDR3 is TGTGCCAGCAGCCAGGGACCGACTAACGAAGCTTTCTTT.

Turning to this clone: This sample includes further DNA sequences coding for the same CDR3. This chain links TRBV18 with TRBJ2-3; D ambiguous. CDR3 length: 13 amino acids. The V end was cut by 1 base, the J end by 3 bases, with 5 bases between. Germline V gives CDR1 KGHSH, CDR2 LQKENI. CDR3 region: CASSPRGTDTQYF. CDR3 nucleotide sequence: TGTGCCAGCTCACCACGGGGAACAGATACGCAGTATTTT.

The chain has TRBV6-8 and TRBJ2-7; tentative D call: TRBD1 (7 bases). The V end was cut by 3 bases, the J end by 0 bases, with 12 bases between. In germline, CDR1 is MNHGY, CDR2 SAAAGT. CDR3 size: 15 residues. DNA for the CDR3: TGTGCCAGCAGTTATTGGAGGGACAGCTCCTACGAGCAGTACTTC. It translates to CASSYWRDSSYEQYF.

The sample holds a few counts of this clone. The CDR3 bases are TGTGCCAGCAAGGCAGAGAATTCACCCCTCCACTTT. Translated, it gives CASKAENSPLHF. The chain joins TRBV2 to TRBJ1-6; D unclear. The CDR3 runs 12 residues. V gave up 7 bases and J gave up 7 bases, with 8 bases separating them. Germline V gene data show CDR1 as SNHLY and CDR2 as FYNNEI. Combining the CDR3 with reference TRBV2 and TRBJ1-6 gives the whole variable domain EPEVTQTPSHQVTQMGQEVILRCVPISNHLYFYWYRQILGQKVEFLVSFYNNEISEKSEIFDDQFSVERPDGSNFTLKIRSTKLEDSAMYFCASKAENSPLHFGNGTRLTVT.

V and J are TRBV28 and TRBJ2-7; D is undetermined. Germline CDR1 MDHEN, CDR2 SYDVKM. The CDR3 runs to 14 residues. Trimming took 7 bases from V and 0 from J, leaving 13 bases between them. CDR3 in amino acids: CASISEADSYEQYF. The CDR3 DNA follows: TGTGCCAGCATTTCAGAGGCAGACTCCTACGAGCAGTACTTC.